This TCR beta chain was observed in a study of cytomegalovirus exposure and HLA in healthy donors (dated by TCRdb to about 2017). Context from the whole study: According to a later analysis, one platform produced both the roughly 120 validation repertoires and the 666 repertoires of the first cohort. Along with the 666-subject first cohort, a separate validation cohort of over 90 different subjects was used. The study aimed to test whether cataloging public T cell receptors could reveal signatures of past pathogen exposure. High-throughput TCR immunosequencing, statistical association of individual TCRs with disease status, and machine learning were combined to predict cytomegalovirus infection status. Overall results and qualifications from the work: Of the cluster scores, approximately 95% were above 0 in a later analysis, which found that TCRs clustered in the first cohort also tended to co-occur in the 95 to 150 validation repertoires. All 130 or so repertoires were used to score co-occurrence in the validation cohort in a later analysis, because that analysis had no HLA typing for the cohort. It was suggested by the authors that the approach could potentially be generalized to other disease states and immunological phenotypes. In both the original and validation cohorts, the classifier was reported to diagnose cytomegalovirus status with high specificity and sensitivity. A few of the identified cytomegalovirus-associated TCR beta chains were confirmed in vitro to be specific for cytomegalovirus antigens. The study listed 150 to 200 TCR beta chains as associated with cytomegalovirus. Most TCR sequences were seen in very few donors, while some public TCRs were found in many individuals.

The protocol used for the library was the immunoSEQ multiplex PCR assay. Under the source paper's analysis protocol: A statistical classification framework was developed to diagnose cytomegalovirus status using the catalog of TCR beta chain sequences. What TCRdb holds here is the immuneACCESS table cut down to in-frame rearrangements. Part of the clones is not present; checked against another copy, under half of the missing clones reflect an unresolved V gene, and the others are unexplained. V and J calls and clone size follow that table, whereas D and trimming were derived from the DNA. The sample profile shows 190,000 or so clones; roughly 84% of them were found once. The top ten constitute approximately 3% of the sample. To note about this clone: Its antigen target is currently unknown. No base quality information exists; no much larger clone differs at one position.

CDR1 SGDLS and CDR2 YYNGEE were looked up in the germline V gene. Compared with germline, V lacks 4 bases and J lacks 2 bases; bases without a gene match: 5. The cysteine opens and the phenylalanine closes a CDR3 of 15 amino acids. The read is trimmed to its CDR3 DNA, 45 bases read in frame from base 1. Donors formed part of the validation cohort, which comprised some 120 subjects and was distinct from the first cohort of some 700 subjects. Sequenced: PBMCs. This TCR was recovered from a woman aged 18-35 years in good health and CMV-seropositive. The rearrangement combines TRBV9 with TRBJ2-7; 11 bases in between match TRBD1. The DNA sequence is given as TGTGCCAGCAGCTCGGGGACAGGGGGTACCTACGAGCAGTACTTC. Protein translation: CASSSGTGGTYEQYF.